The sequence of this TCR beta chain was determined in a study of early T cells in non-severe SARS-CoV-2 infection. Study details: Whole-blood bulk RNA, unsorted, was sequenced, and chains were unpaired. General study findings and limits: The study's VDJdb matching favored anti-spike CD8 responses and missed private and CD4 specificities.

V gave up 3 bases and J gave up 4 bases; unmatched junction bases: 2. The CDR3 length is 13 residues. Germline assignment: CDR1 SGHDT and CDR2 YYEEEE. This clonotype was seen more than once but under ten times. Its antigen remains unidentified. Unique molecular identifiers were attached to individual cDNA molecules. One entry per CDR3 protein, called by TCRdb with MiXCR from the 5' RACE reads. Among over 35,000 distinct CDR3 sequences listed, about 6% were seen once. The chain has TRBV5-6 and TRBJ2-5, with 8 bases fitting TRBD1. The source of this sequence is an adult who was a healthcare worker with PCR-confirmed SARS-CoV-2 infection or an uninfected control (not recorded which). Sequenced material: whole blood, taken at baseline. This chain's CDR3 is CASSSDRAETQYF. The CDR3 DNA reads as TGTGCCAGCAGCTCGGACAGGGCAGAGACCCAGTACTTC.